The T cell receptor beta chain described here comes from a study of Ad26.COV2.S vaccination and SARS-CoV-2 variants. Study as a whole: Participants got Ad26.COV2.S intramuscularly, once or twice 56 days apart.

Trimming pared 8 bases from V and 0 bases from J, leaving 9 bases between. The CDR3 has 13 residues. Germline CDR1 is SGHVS and CDR2 is FQNEAQ. Using immunoSEQ multiplex PCR, the repertoire was profiled, and TCRdb retains in-frame clones only, with some absent. The table has hundreds of thousands of clones, 85% to 90% seen once. The treatment is: 15 to 20 received Ad26.COV2.S at low or high dose, single or two shots; five or six received placebo; per-sample allocation not given. Collection of the samples took place on day 63 after the first injection of vaccine or placebo. The chain has TRBV7-8 and TRBJ2-3; the D gene could be TRBD1 or TRBD2 (6 bases each). This sequence originates from a person aged 18-60 years who received the Ad26.COV2.S COVID-19 vaccine or a placebo. The sequencing here drew on peripheral blood, taken in a trial of Ad26.COV2.S vaccine versus placebo. The DNA of the CDR3 is TGTGCCAGCTCGGGGGCTAGCACAGATACGCAGTATTTT. It encodes CASSGASTDTQYF.